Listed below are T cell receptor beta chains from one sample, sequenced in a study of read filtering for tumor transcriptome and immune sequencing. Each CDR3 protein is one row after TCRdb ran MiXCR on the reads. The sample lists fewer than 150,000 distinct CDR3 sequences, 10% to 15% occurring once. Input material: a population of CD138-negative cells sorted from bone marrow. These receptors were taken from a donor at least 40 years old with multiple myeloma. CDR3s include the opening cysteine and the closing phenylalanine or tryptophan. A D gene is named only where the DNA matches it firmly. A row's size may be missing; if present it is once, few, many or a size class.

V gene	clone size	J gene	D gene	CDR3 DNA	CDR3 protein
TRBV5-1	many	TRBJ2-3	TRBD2	TGCGCCAGCAGCAGAACCGGGACTAGCGCCACAGATACGCAGTATTTT	CASSRTGTSATDTQYF
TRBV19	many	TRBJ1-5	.	TGTGCCAGTAGTATGGGAGGCTTTCATCAGCCCCAGCATTTT	CASSMGGFHQPQHF
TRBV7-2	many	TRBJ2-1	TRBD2	TGTGCCAGCAGCTTTACTAGCGGGGACTCCTACAATGAGCAGTTCTTC	CASSFTSGDSYNEQFF
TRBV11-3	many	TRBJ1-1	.	TGTGCCAGCAGCTCAGGAGTGGGGATGAACACTGAAGCTTTCTTT	CASSSGVGMNTEAFF
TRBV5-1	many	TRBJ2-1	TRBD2	TGCGCCAGCAGCTTGGCTGAGGCGGGGGGGATAGACGGTGAGCAGTTCTTC	CASSLAEAGGIDGEQFF
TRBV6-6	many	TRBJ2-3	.	TGTGCCAGCAGTTCACCCGGGACTCCTCCATATACGCAGTATTTT	CASSSPGTPPYTQYF
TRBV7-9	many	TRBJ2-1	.	TGTGCCAGCAGCCCGTCAGGGGATGAGCAGTTCTTC	CASSPSGDEQFF
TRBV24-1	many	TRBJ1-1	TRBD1	TGTGCCTCTCAGAGTACAGGGGGCACTGAAGCTTTCTTT	CASQSTGGTEAFF
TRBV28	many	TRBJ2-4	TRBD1	TGTGCCAGCAGCCAGGGGGCGACCAAAAACATTCAGTACTTC	CASSQGATKNIQYF
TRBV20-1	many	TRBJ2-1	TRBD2	TGCAGTGCTACCCGGACTAGCGGGATCTACAATGAGCAGTTCTTC	CSATRTSGIYNEQFF
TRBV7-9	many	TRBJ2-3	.	TGTGCCAGCACGTTTAAAGATAGCACAGATACGCAGTATTTT	CASTFKDSTDTQYF
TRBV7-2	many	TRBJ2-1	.	TGTGCCAGCAGCCCCACCCATGAGCAGTTCTTC	CASSPTHEQFF
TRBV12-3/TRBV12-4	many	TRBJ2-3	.	TGTGCCACCTCCTGGGTTGATACGCAGTATTTT	CATSWVDTQYF
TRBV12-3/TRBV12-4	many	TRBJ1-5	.	TGTGCCAGCACCCAGGGACTAAACAATCAGCCCCAGCATTTT	CASTQGLNNQPQHF
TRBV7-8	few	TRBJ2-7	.	TGTGCCAGCAGCTTAGCGATCGTTAGCTTTGAGGCCTACGAGCAGTACTTC	CASSLAIVSFEAYEQYF
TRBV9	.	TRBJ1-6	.	TGTGCCAGCAGCGTAGGGCCTGTTTCCGATAATTCACCCCTCCACTTT	CASSVGPVSDNSPLHF
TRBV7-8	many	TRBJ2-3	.	TGTGCCAGCAGCTTAAGTCCTAGCCCAGATACGCAGTATTTT	CASSLSPSPDTQYF
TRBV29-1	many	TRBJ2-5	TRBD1	TGCAGCGTTGACGTGGCAGGGGGCTCGGAGACCCAGTACTTC	CSVDVAGGSETQYF
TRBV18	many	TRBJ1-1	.	TGTGCCAGCTCACCACAGGACGGGAACACTGAAGCTTTCTTT	CASSPQDGNTEAFF
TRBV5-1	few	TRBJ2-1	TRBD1	TGCGCCAGCAGCTTGGGGCAGGGGGCCTACAATGAGCAGCTCTTC	CASSLGQGAYNEQLF
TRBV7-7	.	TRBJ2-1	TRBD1	TGTGCTAGCAGCATCGACAGGGTGGCCTACAATGAGCAGTTCTTC	CASSIDRVAYNEQFF
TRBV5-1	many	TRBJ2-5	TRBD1	TGCGCCAGCAGCTCTAAAGGACAGGGGGATATCCAAGAGACCCAGTACTTC	CASSSKGQGDIQETQYF
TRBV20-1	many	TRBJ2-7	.	TGCAGTGCTGGGGCCGCGAACTACTACGAGCAGTACTTC	CSAGAANYYEQYF
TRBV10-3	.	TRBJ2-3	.	TGTGCCATCAGTGAAGGTGTCGCCACAGATACGCAGTATTTT	CAISEGVATDTQYF
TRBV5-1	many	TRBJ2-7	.	TGCGCCAGCAGCTTAGAGATGACTCCGGCGGGCGAGCAGTACTTC	CASSLEMTPAGEQYF
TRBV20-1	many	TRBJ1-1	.	TGCAGTGCTAGTTACCCGGGCGGGGACACTGAAGCTTTCTTT	CSASYPGGDTEAFF
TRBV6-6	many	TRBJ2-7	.	TGTGCCAGCAGCCCAAGCTACTACGAGCAGTACTTC	CASSPSYYEQYF
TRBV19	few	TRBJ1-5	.	TGTGCCAGTAGACTTACAGGTTCTCAGCCCCAGCATTTT	CASRLTGSQPQHF
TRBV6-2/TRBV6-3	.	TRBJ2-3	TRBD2	TGTGCCAGCAGCTTCCTCGCCCGTGGCGGGAGGTACCCAGATACGCAGTATTTT	CASSFLARGGRYPDTQYF
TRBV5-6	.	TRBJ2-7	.	TGTGCCAGCAGCCCCCCGACGGGGCTATACGAGCAGTACTTC	CASSPPTGLYEQYF
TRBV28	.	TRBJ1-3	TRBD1	TGTGCCAGCAGTGGCTGGGACAGGAGCGATTTT	CASSGWDRSDF
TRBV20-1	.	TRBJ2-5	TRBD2	TGCAGTGCTACGGAACTAGCGGGAGTCTGGCAAGAGACCCAGTACTTC	CSATELAGVWQETQYF
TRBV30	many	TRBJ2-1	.	TGTGCCTGGACCCGGGACTTTAACAATGAGCAGTTCTTC	CAWTRDFNNEQFF
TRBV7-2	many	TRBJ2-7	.	TGTGCCAGCAGCTTAGTGGTCTCCGGGTACTACGAGCAGTACTTC	CASSLVVSGYYEQYF
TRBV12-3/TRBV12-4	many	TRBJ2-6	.	TGTGCCAGCAGTTTAGGGGGCGGCCCGCCTGGGGCCAACGTCCTGACTTTC	CASSLGGGPPGANVLTF
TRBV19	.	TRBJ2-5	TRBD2	TGTGCCAGTAGTTCGGGACTAGCGGGGAGCGGAGTGGAGACCCAGTACTTC	CASSSGLAGSGVETQYF
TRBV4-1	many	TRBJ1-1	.	TGCGCCAGCAGCCAAGATCTTAACAGTAAAGCTTTCTTT	CASSQDLNSKAFF
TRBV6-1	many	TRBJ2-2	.	TGTGCCAGCAGCCCCTTCACCGGGGAGCTGTTTTTT	CASSPFTGELFF
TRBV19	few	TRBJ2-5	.	TGTGCCAGTAGTATAGAGGGGAACAGGAGGGAGACCCAGTACTTC	CASSIEGNRRETQYF
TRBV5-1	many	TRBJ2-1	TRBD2	TGCGCCAGCACTTGGACTAGCGGATACAATGAGCAGTTCTTC	CASTWTSGYNEQFF
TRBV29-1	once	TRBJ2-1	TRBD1	TGCAGCGTCCCACACAGGGGTTACAATGAGCAGTTCTTC	CSVPHRGYNEQFF
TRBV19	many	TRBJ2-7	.	TGTGCCAGTAGTATCCGGGGTACCTACGAGCAGTACTTC	CASSIRGTYEQYF
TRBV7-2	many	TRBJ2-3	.	TGTGCCAGCAGCTTCGATGTAGGAGTCGATACGCAGTATTTT	CASSFDVGVDTQYF